This T cell receptor (beta chain) came from a study of shared T cell receptors in the human thymus. This CDR3 is built from 21 residues. Generated by immunoSEQ multiplex PCR, the TCRdb table keeps only in-frame clones and is missing some. Of 72,000 or so clones in the sample, over 90% were seen once. The source material was thymocytes. The receptor was derived from a human donor. This chain connects TRBV21-1 to TRBJ2-7; TRBD2, the D gene given by the table, was not confirmed from the DNA. TRBV21-1 is a pseudogene segment. Written as DNA, the CDR3 is TGTGCCAGCAGGGTGGAAGTCCCGAGTAAATTTTGGTTCGGGAGATCCTACGAGCAGTACTTC. This codes for CASRVEVPSKFWFGRSYEQYF.